The source of this T cell receptor (beta chain) is a study of T cell responses to AZD1222 COVID-19 vaccine. Study-wide results and caveats: White British people made up most donors, females outnumbered males, and clonal diversity was possibly underestimated.

This table comes from immunoSEQ multiplex PCR, and its TCRdb copy is limited to in-frame clones, with some not included. The sample lists more than 75,000 clones, under 95% occurring once. Germline CDR1 SGHAT, CDR2 FQNNGV. The CDR3 is made up of 16 amino acids. The germline V and J ends were trimmed by 3 bases and 4 bases, with 18 bases remaining between them. Notes on this clone: Its antigen remains unknown.

The chain joins TRBV11-2 to TRBJ1-1, with a weak D call TRBD1 (5 bases). Source: peripheral blood, taken on day 0 of AZD1222 vaccination. This TCR was recovered from an adult in good health. The CDR3 sequence: CASSFLFRADGTEAFF. CDR3 bases: TGTGCCAGCAGCTTTCTCTTCAGGGCTGACGGCACTGAAGCTTTCTTT.